A selection of T cell receptor beta chains follows, all from one sample in a study of blood T cell repertoires in COVID-19. Repertoires were generated with immunoSEQ multiplex PCR, while TCRdb's copy carries only in-frame clones and drops some. The sample has 300,000 to 400,000 clones, around 89% seen once. Sequenced: PBMCs or T cells enriched from blood (not recorded which). Receptors were obtained from a woman in her 30s with acute COVID-19. Both conserved end residues are part of each CDR3. D genes are given only for firm matches. Part of the rows lack a size; the others show once, few, many or a class for expanded clones.

j_gene,v_gene,abundance,d_gene,CDR3nt,CDR3aa
TRBJ2-1,TRBV3-1/TRBV3-2,-,-,TGTGCCAGCAGCCCAGAGAGAGGCTGGACGAGGGATGAGCAGTTCTTC,CASSPERGWTRDEQFF
TRBJ2-1,TRBV13,-,TRBD2,TGTGCCAGCAGCCCCACACTAGCGGGGGGTTTAGAGCAGTTCTTC,CASSPTLAGGLEQFF
TRBJ2-1,TRBV28,-,TRBD1,TGTGCCAGCAGCACACCGGGACAGGCCCCCGATGAGCAGTTCTTC,CASSTPGQAPDEQFF
TRBJ1-3,TRBV3-1/TRBV3-2,-,-,TGTGCCAGCAGCCAAGATAGGGCCGACAGGCGTTTGTTCTACACCATATATTTT,CASSQDRADRRLFYTIYF
TRBJ1-4,TRBV5-6,-,TRBD1,TGTGCCAGCAGCTCCGGGACAGGGGCCGGGGATAATGAAAAACTGTTTTTT,CASSSGTGAGDNEKLFF
TRBJ2-5,TRBV6-5,-,-,TGTGCCAGCAGTTTATCGGCAGGTAGAAAGACCCAGTACTTC,CASSLSAGRKTQYF
TRBJ2-1,TRBV7-2,-,-,TGTGCCAGCAGCTTAGCAGGGGCGACGTACAATGAGCAGTTCTTC,CASSLAGATYNEQFF
TRBJ2-7,TRBV27,once,-,TGTGCCAGCAGTTTAGGGGCCTACCAAGTATACGAGCAGTACTTC,CASSLGAYQVYEQYF
TRBJ1-5,TRBV7-3,-,-,TGTGCCAGCAGCTTAAGCCCCCGGCAGCCCCAGCATTTT,CASSLSPRQPQHF
TRBJ1-2,TRBV5-6,-,TRBD1,TGTGCCAGCAGCTTGGCTTGGGACAGTCTATTTAGCACCTTC,CASSLAWDSLFSTF
TRBJ2-1,TRBV2,-,TRBD2,TGTGCCAGCAGTGAAGCGCTTCTTAGCGGGGGGGCAGAGGTCTTC,CASSEALLSGGAEVF
TRBJ2-7,TRBV21-1,-,-,TGTGCCAGCAGCACACGGACAGGGACCTACGAGCAGTACTTC,CASSTRTGTYEQYF
TRBJ2-1,TRBV5-1,-,-,TGCGCCAGCAGAATCGGGGGTAGCTCCTACAATGAGCAGTTCTTC,CASRIGGSSYNEQFF
TRBJ2-3,TRBV24-1,-,TRBD1,TGTGCCACCAGTGACCAACTGGACAGGACCAGCACAGATACGCAGTATTTT,CATSDQLDRTSTDTQYF
TRBJ1-4,TRBV13,-,TRBD1,TGTGCCAGCAGCGCCCGACAGGGGACCTACGAAAAACTGTTTTTT,CASSARQGTYEKLFF
TRBJ1-2,TRBV11-2,few,-,TGTGCCAGCAGCCCGTGGACACATGGGGATGGCTACACCTTC,CASSPWTHGDGYTF
TRBJ2-3,TRBV10-2,-,TRBD2,TGCGCCAGCATTACCCGGACTAGCGGGGGGGCCGCGCCAGATACGCAGTATTTT,CASITRTSGGAAPDTQYF
TRBJ2-1,TRBV4-1,-,-,TGCGCCAGCAGCCAAGTTGGAACAGCCATCTACAATGAGCAGTTCTTC,CASSQVGTAIYNEQFF
TRBJ1-2,TRBV6-1,-,-,TGTGCCAGCAGTGAAAGCGGGTATGGCTACACCTTC,CASSESGYGYTF
TRBJ2-7,TRBV6-5,-,-,TGTGCCAGCAGTTACGGTCTTTCGGGGTACGAGCAGTACTTC,CASSYGLSGYEQYF
TRBJ2-3,TRBV7-2,once,-,TGTGCCAGCAGCTCACTAGCTTGGGATACGCAGTATTTT,CASSSLAWDTQYF
TRBJ1-5,TRBV2,once,-,TGTGCCAGCAGGGCATCCAGTTCCAATCAGCCCCAGCATTTT,CASRASSSNQPQHF
TRBJ1-1,TRBV11-3,-,-,TGTGCCAGCAGCCCAATTACTGAAGCTTTCTTT,CASSPITEAFF
TRBJ2-1,TRBV24-1,-,-,TGTGCCACCAGCCGCCGGGACTACAATGAGCAGTTCTTC,CATSRRDYNEQFF
TRBJ1-2,TRBV2,few,TRBD1,TGTGCCAGCAGCAAGACAGGGAATGGCTACACCTTC,CASSKTGNGYTF
TRBJ2-7,TRBV6-5,-,-,TGTGCCAGCAGCAGGGAAAACGAGCAGTACTTC,CASSRENEQYF
TRBJ2-1,TRBV11-3,once,-,TGTGCCAGCAGCTCTGGACAGAGCTCCTACAATGAGCAGTTCTTC,CASSSGQSSYNEQFF
TRBJ2-2,TRBV15,-,-,TGTGCCACCAGCAGAGATGGAGGGTTGCCCGGGGAGCTGTTTTTT,CATSRDGGLPGELFF
TRBJ1-1,TRBV27,-,-,TGTGCCAGCAGTTCTCCCAGCCGCGGCCTGAACACTGAAGCTTTCTTT,CASSSPSRGLNTEAFF
TRBJ1-5,TRBV27,once,TRBD1,TGTGCCAGCAGGGAGGGACAGGATAATCAGCCCCAGCATTTT,CASREGQDNQPQHF
TRBJ1-2,TRBV19,-,-,TGTGCCAGTAGTCCCAGGGGCGCTGGCTATGGCTACACCTTC,CASSPRGAGYGYTF
TRBJ2-6,TRBV11-2,-,TRBD2,TGTGCCAGCAGCTTAAGGGCGGGGGGGCCCTCTGGGGCCAACGTCCTGACTTTC,CASSLRAGGPSGANVLTF
TRBJ1-2,TRBV6-2/TRBV6-3,-,-,TGTGCCAGCAGTTACACTCTTAACTATGGCTACACCTTC,CASSYTLNYGYTF
TRBJ2-7,TRBV14,-,-,TGTGCCAGCGCCTTCGGACTCGGGGAATACGAGCAGTACTTC,CASAFGLGEYEQYF
TRBJ2-1,TRBV9,-,-,TGTGCCAGCAGCGTAGGGTACACTAGCTCCTACAATGAGCAGTTCTTC,CASSVGYTSSYNEQFF
TRBJ2-3,TRBV5-1,-,-,TGCGCCAGCAGCTTGGAGGGGGTTAGGACAGATACGCAGTATTTT,CASSLEGVRTDTQYF
TRBJ2-5,TRBV12-3/TRBV12-4,-,-,TGTGCCAGCAGTCCGCCCAGCGGGGAGACCCAGTACTTC,CASSPPSGETQYF
TRBJ2-7,TRBV7-9,once,-,TGTGCCAGCAGTCACATCGAGGTTTCCTCCTACGAGCAGTACTTC,CASSHIEVSSYEQYF
TRBJ1-4,TRBV9,-,-,TGTGCCAGCAGCAGCTGGGGCACGGCTAATGAAAAACTGTTTTTT,CASSSWGTANEKLFF
TRBJ1-2,TRBV18,-,TRBD1,TGTGCCAGCTCACCACCTGGACAGGGGCTGGGCTATGGCTACACCTTC,CASSPPGQGLGYGYTF
TRBJ2-7,TRBV7-9,-,TRBD1,TGTGCCAGCAGCTTCGGGACAGCTACCTACGAGCAGTACTTC,CASSFGTATYEQYF
TRBJ1-3,TRBV6-1,-,TRBD1,TGTGCCAGCAGTGAAGCCCCAGGGGGTGGAAACACCATATATTTT,CASSEAPGGGNTIYF
TRBJ2-2,TRBV6-2/TRBV6-3,-,-,TGTGCCAGCAGCCGGTCTATGAATACCGGGGAGCTGTTTTTT,CASSRSMNTGELFF
TRBJ2-7,TRBV27,few,-,TGTGCCAGCAGGCTTGGGCAGGGGAGCTCCTACGAGCAGTACTTC,CASRLGQGSSYEQYF
TRBJ1-6,TRBV6-5,-,-,TGTGCCAGTAGCCTCAGTCTACAACCCCTCCACTTT,CASSLSLQPLHF
TRBJ2-7,TRBV6-2/TRBV6-3,-,TRBD2,TGTGCCAGCAGTTACTCGGAGCGGGGGGCCCCAGACTTC,CASSYSERGAPDF
TRBJ1-5,TRBV5-6,-,-,TGTGCCAGCAGTCAGGGTACTCAGCCCCAGCATTTT,CASSQGTQPQHF
TRBJ1-2,TRBV3-1/TRBV3-2,-,TRBD1,TGTGCCAGCAGCCCGTCGGGACAGCCCTATGGCTACACCTTC,CASSPSGQPYGYTF
TRBJ2-5,TRBV5-5,-,TRBD1,TGTGCCAGCAGCTTGGAAAGGGGGCCCATCCAAGAGACCCAGTACTTC,CASSLERGPIQETQYF
TRBJ1-2,TRBV6-4,-,-,TGTGCCAGCAGTGACACCGGGAAGGTCGATGGCTACACCTTC,CASSDTGKVDGYTF
TRBJ1-5,TRBV5-5,few,-,TGTGCCAGCAGCTCGGGGGGCGGCAATCAGCCCCAGCATTTT,CASSSGGGNQPQHF
TRBJ1-2,TRBV24-1,-,-,TGTGCCACCAGTGACGGCAGGGGTAACTATGGCTACACCTTC,CATSDGRGNYGYTF
TRBJ2-1,TRBV7-2,-,TRBD2,TGTGCCAGCAGCGCCCGACTAGCGGATTCCTACAATGAGCAGTTCTTC,CASSARLADSYNEQFF
TRBJ2-7,TRBV15,-,-,TGTGCCACCAGCAGAGAGAGGGTCTCTTTGGAGCAGTACTTC,CATSRERVSLEQYF
TRBJ2-7,TRBV6-5,-,-,TGTGCCACCTCACGGACAGTGGACTCCTACGAGCAGTACTTC,CATSRTVDSYEQYF
TRBJ1-1,TRBV6-5,-,-,TGTGCCAGCATATATTCAGGGATGAACACTGAAGCTTTCTTT,CASIYSGMNTEAFF
TRBJ1-4,TRBV3-1/TRBV3-2,-,-,TGTGCCAGCAGCCCTAGCCTGGCCGGATCGGTGTTTTTT,CASSPSLAGSVFF
TRBJ2-7,TRBV3-1/TRBV3-2,-,-,TGTGCCAGCATCTTTGGGGCAGGGCTCGACGAGCAGTACTTC,CASIFGAGLDEQYF
TRBJ1-1,TRBV20-1,once,TRBD1,TGCAGTGCTAGTGGATACGGACAGGGGAACACTGAAGCTTTCTTT,CSASGYGQGNTEAFF